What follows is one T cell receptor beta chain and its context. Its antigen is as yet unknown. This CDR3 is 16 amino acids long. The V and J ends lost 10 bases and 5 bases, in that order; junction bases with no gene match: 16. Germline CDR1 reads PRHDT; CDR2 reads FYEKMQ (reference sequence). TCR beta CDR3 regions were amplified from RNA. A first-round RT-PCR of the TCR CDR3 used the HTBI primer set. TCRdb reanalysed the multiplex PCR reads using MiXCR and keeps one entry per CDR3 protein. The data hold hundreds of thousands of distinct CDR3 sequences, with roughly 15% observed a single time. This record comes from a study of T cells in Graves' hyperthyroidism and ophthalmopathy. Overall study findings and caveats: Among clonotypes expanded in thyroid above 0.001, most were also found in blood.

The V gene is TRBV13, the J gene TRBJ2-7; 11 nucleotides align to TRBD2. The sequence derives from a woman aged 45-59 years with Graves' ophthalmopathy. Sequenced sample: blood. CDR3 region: CANSRTSGRGRDEQYF. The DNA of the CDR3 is TGTGCCAACTCCCGGACTAGCGGGCGAGGGCGAGACGAGCAGTACTTC.